This T cell receptor (beta chain) is drawn from a study of T cell responses to AZD1222 COVID-19 vaccine. Comments on this clone: The antigen is undetermined.

TCRdb's table, derived via immunoSEQ multiplex PCR, lists solely in-frame clones and lacks some. The sample lists 120,000 or so clones; more than 85% were seen once. Study-level results: The study found vaccine-associated CD4 TCRs spanning spike, dominant at 160-218 and 743-854.

The CDR3 is made up of 18 amino acids. The germline V gene has CDR1 LGHDT and CDR2 YNNKEL (reference sequence). V was clipped by 5 bases and J by 2 bases; unmatched bases: 13. This specimen was peripheral blood, taken on day 0 of AZD1222 vaccination. The chain has TRBV3-1 (or the pseudogene TRBV3-2) and TRBJ2-3, with 10 bases lining up with TRBD2. The TCR was taken from an adult in good health. The CDR3 DNA reads TGTGCCAGCAGCGAACTTGCCCTAGCGGGGGCCCCCACAGATACGCAGTATTTT. Translated, it gives CASSELALAGAPTDTQYF.